The clone carrying this TCR beta chain was seen only once. This sample is drawn from a study of control samples from healthy donors and cancer patients. Assay: immunoSEQ multiplex PCR; the TCRdb copy retains only in-frame clones and omits some. Of 130,000 or so clones in the sample, 80% to 95% were seen once. Per the germline V gene, CDR1 is SGHAT and CDR2 is FQNNGV. Trimming cost V 4 bases and J 5 bases, with 9 bases left between them. This CDR3 region has 14 residues. The source material was blood. The V gene is TRBV11-2, the J gene TRBJ2-6; D is undetermined. The TCR comes from a young man in good health. CDR3 sequence (DNA): TGTGCCAGCAGCTCACAATCGCGGGCCAACGTCCTGACTTTC. Its translation is CASSSQSRANVLTF.